The rows below give T cell receptor beta chains drawn from one sample of a study of blood T cell repertoires in COVID-19. Only in-frame clones appear in the TCRdb table, and some are missing; sequencing was by immunoSEQ multiplex PCR. The table lists over 400,000 clones, 70% to 90% of them singletons, with less than 9.5% in the top ten. Sequences were obtained from peripheral blood. The receptors derive from a woman between 50 and 59 years old with COVID-19, enrolled during active disease. The CDR3 runs from the conserved cysteine through the conserved F or W. The D gene is left open where the match is weak. Clone size is not always given. Where it is, it says once, few, many or a class for expanded clones.

15,.,TRBV19,TRBD2,TRBJ2-7,TGTGCCAGCGGGACTAGCGGGTCTGGCGCCTACGAGCAGTACTTC,CASGTSGSGAYEQYF
12,.,TRBV10-3,.,TRBJ1-1,TGTGCCATCTCAGAGGGTAGAGATGAAGCTTTCTTT,CAISEGRDEAFF
14,.,TRBV4-1,.,TRBJ1-5,TGCGCCAGCAGCCCCCCGGGGGGGTATCAGCCCCAGCATTTT,CASSPPGGYQPQHF
15,.,TRBV6-5,TRBD1,TRBJ1-6,TGTGCCAGCAGAGGGACAGGGGGAATTAATTCACCCCTCCACTTT,CASRGTGGINSPLHF
13,.,TRBV5-6,.,TRBJ2-7,TGTGCCAGCAGCTTGGATACTACCTACGAGCAGTACTTC,CASSLDTTYEQYF
15,once,TRBV5-4,TRBD1,TRBJ1-2,TGTGCCAGCAGCCCGACTCGGGACAGGGAAGGGGGCTACACCTTC,CASSPTRDREGGYTF
16,.,TRBV5-1,.,TRBJ2-7,TGCGCCAGCAGCTCCCCCAGGGGGACTCTTCTGGGGGAGCAGTACTTC,CASSSPRGTLLGEQYF
12,.,TRBV19,.,TRBJ1-2,TGTGCCAGTACCCATCAGTTCTATGGCTACACCTTC,CASTHQFYGYTF
13,many,TRBV29-1,TRBD1,TRBJ2-3,TGCAGCGTCCCGGGACAGAGCACAGATACGCAGTATTTT,CSVPGQSTDTQYF
12,once,TRBV18,.,TRBJ2-7,TGTGCCAGCGGGCCGGGAGCGAGAGAACAGTACTTC,CASGPGAREQYF
16,.,TRBV5-6,.,TRBJ1-2,TGTGCCAGCAGCTTGGCCGCACGGACAGCTGACTATGGCTACACCTTC,CASSLAARTADYGYTF
15,.,TRBV9,TRBD2,TRBJ2-3,TGTGCCAGCAGCGTAGTTGGGGGGGACACAGATACGCAGTATTTT,CASSVVGGDTDTQYF
15,.,TRBV28,TRBD1,TRBJ2-7,TGTGCCAGCAGTTCGATTGGGACAGTTTCCTACGAGCAGTACTTC,CASSSIGTVSYEQYF
15,.,TRBV2,.,TRBJ2-4,TGTGCCAGCAACGTTCAGGGGTTAGCCAAAAACATTCAGTACTTC,CASNVQGLAKNIQYF
12,.,TRBV27,.,TRBJ1-2,TGTGCCAGCAAGACAGAACCCTATGGCTACACCTTC,CASKTEPYGYTF
12,.,TRBV6-6,.,TRBJ1-2,TGTGCCAGCAGTGGGGCATCCTATGGCTACACCTTC,CASSGASYGYTF
15,.,TRBV9,TRBD1,TRBJ1-2,TGTGCCAGCAGCGGTTGGACAGGAGGGGACTATGGCTACACCTTC,CASSGWTGGDYGYTF
18,.,TRBV4-1,TRBD1,TRBJ2-1,TGCGCCAGCAGCCAAGATCGTTCACGCGGGACAGGGGACCATGAGCAGTTCTTC,CASSQDRSRGTGDHEQFF
13,.,TRBV2,.,TRBJ1-5,TGTGCCAGCAGTGACAGGGAAGGTCAGCCCCAGCATTTT,CASSDREGQPQHF
12,.,TRBV19,.,TRBJ1-2,TGTGCCAGCCAAAAGCAGGGGTATGGCTACACCTTC,CASQKQGYGYTF
15,.,TRBV30,.,TRBJ1-6,TGTGCCTGGAGTCCCCTGGTTACTGGAGATTCACCCCTCCACTTT,CAWSPLVTGDSPLHF
14,.,TRBV6-5,TRBD1,TRBJ2-1,TGTGCCAGCAGACGTCCGGGACAGAAGGATGAGCAGTTCTTC,CASRRPGQKDEQFF
14,.,TRBV18,.,TRBJ1-1,TGTGCCAGCTCACCGGAACAGGGCGGGGGGAAAGCTTTCTTT,CASSPEQGGGKAFF
16,.,TRBV5-1,TRBD2,TRBJ2-2,TGCGCCAGCAGCTACGGGACTAGCGCAAGTCCCGGGGAGCTGTTTTTT,CASSYGTSASPGELFF
12,.,TRBV28,TRBD1,TRBJ1-1,TGTGCCAGCAGCACGTTGGGACAGCGAGCTTTCTTT,CASSTLGQRAFF
14,.,TRBV29-1,TRBD1,TRBJ1-2,TGCAGCGTTGTACGGGACAGGGGGCAAGGTGGCTACACCTTC,CSVVRDRGQGGYTF
15,.,TRBV28,TRBD1,TRBJ1-5,TGTGCCAGCAGTTTCCGGGACAGGGGTAATCAGCCCCAGCATTTT,CASSFRDRGNQPQHF
14,.,TRBV25-1,.,TRBJ1-2,TGTGCCAGCAGTGGGGGGGACCTGGGCTATGGCTACACCTTC,CASSGGDLGYGYTF
15,.,TRBV11-2,.,TRBJ2-3,TGTGCCAGCAGCTTCCGGGGGTTTGGCACAGATACGCAGTATTTT,CASSFRGFGTDTQYF
16,.,TRBV28,TRBD1,TRBJ2-7,TGTGCCAGCAGTTCCCTCAGGGGGCTAAGGGCCTACGAGCAGTACTTC,CASSSLRGLRAYEQYF
15,few,TRBV6-6,.,TRBJ2-7,TGTGCCAGCAGTAGTCCGGGCCAAACAGGCGCCGAGCAGTACTTC,CASSSPGQTGAEQYF
15,once,TRBV19,TRBD1,TRBJ1-2,TGTGCCAGTGTCAATGCAGGACAGGTCGTATATGGCTACACCTTC,CASVNAGQVVYGYTF
14,.,TRBV3-1/TRBV3-2,TRBD1,TRBJ1-6,TGTGCCAGCAGCCGAGGACAGGAAAATTCACCCCTCCACTTT,CASSRGQENSPLHF
17,.,TRBV4-2,TRBD1,TRBJ2-6,TGTGCCAGCAGCCTGACAGGGGGTCAATCTGGGGCCAACGTCCTGACTTTC,CASSLTGGQSGANVLTF
14,.,TRBV5-1,.,TRBJ1-3,TGCGCCAGCAGCTTGGGGTCAGGGGTAAACACCATATATTTT,CASSLGSGVNTIYF
16,.,TRBV10-1,.,TRBJ2-2,TGCGCCAGCACCAAGACTCTGAACAAATCCACCGGGGAGCTGTTTTTT,CASTKTLNKSTGELFF
13,.,TRBV12-3/TRBV12-4,.,TRBJ1-5,TGTGCCAGCAGTTTGACCAGGGTCCAGCCCCAGCATTTT,CASSLTRVQPQHF
13,.,TRBV5-4,.,TRBJ1-1,TGTGCCAGCAGCTTGGTGGGGGGTCCTGAAGCTTTCTTT,CASSLVGGPEAFF
13,.,TRBV5-1,.,TRBJ2-7,TGCGCCAGCAGTCAAAGACAAGCCTACGAGCAGTACTTC,CASSQRQAYEQYF
13,.,TRBV24-1,.,TRBJ2-5,TGTGCCACCAGTTGGGGGCACCAAGAGACCCAGTACTTC,CATSWGHQETQYF
13,.,TRBV12-3/TRBV12-4,.,TRBJ1-1,TGTGCCAGCACTCCAGGCCGGTACACTGAAGCTTTCTTT,CASTPGRYTEAFF
14,.,TRBV5-4,TRBD1,TRBJ1-2,TGTGCCAGCAGCCCCGGGACAGGCGGGTATGGCTACACCTTC,CASSPGTGGYGYTF
13,.,TRBV9,.,TRBJ1-1,TGTGCCAGCAGCGTAGACCCAGGCACTGAAGCTTTCTTT,CASSVDPGTEAFF
16,.,TRBV19,.,TRBJ2-1,TGTGCCAGTAGTCCCGACCGACAGGGAGGTCGGGATGAGCAGTTCTTC,CASSPDRQGGRDEQFF
14,.,TRBV30,TRBD1,TRBJ2-7,TGTGCCTGGGGGGCCGGGACAGGAGCCTACGAGCAGTACTTC,CAWGAGTGAYEQYF
12,.,TRBV5-1,.,TRBJ1-2,TGCGCCAGCGGCTCAGGGGACTATGGCTACACCTTC,CASGSGDYGYTF
16,.,TRBV3-1/TRBV3-2,.,TRBJ2-3,TGTGCCAGCAGCCCCCAAACTAGGCATGAGAAAGATACGCAGTATTTT,CASSPQTRHEKDTQYF
16,.,TRBV18,.,TRBJ2-3,TGTGCCAGCTCAGAACAGACCCTCTTAAGCACAGATACGCAGTATTTT,CASSEQTLLSTDTQYF
13,.,TRBV29-1,.,TRBJ1-1,TGCAGCGTTGAGACGACAGGGAACACTGAAGCTTTCTTT,CSVETTGNTEAFF
14,.,TRBV7-6,.,TRBJ1-2,TGTGCCAGCAGCTTCGGGGGGCCCCACTATGGCTACACCTTC,CASSFGGPHYGYTF
15,.,TRBV30,.,TRBJ1-1,TGTGCCTGGAGAGGGGGGGGGACTCCGAACACTGAAGCTTTCTTT,CAWRGGGTPNTEAFF
13,.,TRBV7-9,.,TRBJ2-7,TGTGCCAGCAGCCTTTTGGCATCCTACGAGCAGTACTTC,CASSLLASYEQYF
16,.,TRBV28,.,TRBJ1-1,TGTGCCAGCCCAATGCCCTCCCCCGACTTGAACACTGAAGCTTTCTTT,CASPMPSPDLNTEAFF